The 14 T cell receptor beta chains below all came from one sample that was sequenced in a study of blood T cell repertoires in COVID-19. Only in-frame clones appear in the TCRdb table, and some are missing; sequencing was by immunoSEQ multiplex PCR. The sample lists around 93,000 clones; approximately 81% were seen once. The sequenced sample was peripheral blood. All receptors derive from a man between 60 and 75 years old with acute or convalescent COVID-19.

The chain recombines TRBV29-1 with TRBJ1-2, with unresolved D. Germline loops: CDR1 SQVTM, CDR2 ANQGSEA. There are 11 residues in the CDR3. Trimming took off 7 bases at V and 4 bases at J, with 10 bases between the two ends. Written as DNA, the CDR3 is TGCAGCGCAAGGGAGGGCTATGGCTACACCTTC. Amino acids: CSAREGYGYTF.

The gene calls are TRBV27 and TRBJ1-2; TRBD1 matches 8 bases. Trimming took 5 bases from V and 3 from J; bases not matched to a gene: 2. Per the germline V gene, CDR1 is MNHEY and CDR2 is SMNVEV (reference sequence). This CDR3 is 13 amino acids long. The CDR3 region is CASSPQGDYGYTF. CDR3 coding DNA: TGTGCCAGCAGTCCACAGGGGGACTATGGCTACACCTTC.

The chain uses TRBV7-2 and TRBJ1-2, with 7 nucleotides matching TRBD1. Germline V gene data show CDR1 as SGHTA and CDR2 as FQGNSA. The V gene end was trimmed by 3 bases and the J gene end by 4 bases; junction bases not matched to a gene: 5. The CDR3 loop spans 14 amino acids. The CDR3 DNA sequence: TGTGCCAGCAGCTTCCTGACAGGGAGCTATGGCTACACCTTC. The encoded protein is CASSFLTGSYGYTF. The entire variable domain, with the rest obtained from reference TRBV7-2 and TRBJ1-2, is as follows: GAGVSQSPSNKVTEKGKDVELRCDPISGHTALYWYRQSLGQGLEFLIYFQGNSAPDKSGLPSDRFSAERTGGSVSTLTIQRTQQEDSAVYLCASSFLTGSYGYTFGSGTRLTVV.

The chain employs TRBV19 and TRBJ1-5; weak D call: TRBD1 (6 bases). The germline gives CDR1 LNHDA, CDR2 SQIVND (reference sequence). V dropped 5 bases and J dropped 1 base, with 15 bases sitting between them. This CDR3 has 16 amino acids. CDR3 amino acids: CASSGYRGKSNQPQHF. Here the CDR3 DNA reads TGTGCCAGTAGTGGCTATAGGGGGAAGAGCAATCAGCCCCAGCATTTT.

The chain carries TRBV11-3 and TRBJ2-1; 9 bases agree with TRBD2. The length of the CDR3 is 16 residues. CDR1 is SGHNT and CDR2 is YENEEA in the germline V gene. The junction had 13 bases not matched to a gene; V was cut back by 5 bases and J by 8 bases. The CDR3 coding sequence is TGTGCCAGCAGCCTCCCCGTGGGCGGGAGGGCCTATGAGCAGTTCTTC. This sequence encodes CASSLPVGGRAYEQFF.

The rearrangement links TRBV5-6 to TRBJ1-6; 7 bases are shared with TRBD1. Germline CDR1 and CDR2: SGHDT and YYEEEE. The junction had 1 base not matched to a gene; V was cut back by 2 bases and J by 5 bases. This CDR3 region has 14 residues. The CDR3 is CASSFGTDNSPLHF. CDR3 nucleotides: TGTGCCAGCAGCTTTGGGACAGATAATTCACCCCTCCACTTT.

The chain is built from TRBV4-1 and TRBJ1-5, with D maybe TRBD1 (6 bases). Trimming shortened V by 1 base and J by 0 bases, and 13 bases separated the two germline ends. The CDR3 totals 17 residues. Germline V gene data show CDR1 as MGHRA and CDR2 as YSYEKL. The CDR3 sequence: CASSQGAGALSNQPQHF. The CDR3 coding sequence is TGCGCCAGCAGCCAAGGGGCAGGGGCCCTTAGCAATCAGCCCCAGCATTTT.

The chain joins TRBV4-3 to TRBJ2-1, with 7 bases fitting TRBD1. Germline assignment: CDR1 LGHNA and CDR2 YSLEER. The ends lost 3 bases at V and 2 bases at J; junction bases unmatched: 7. This CDR3 comprises 16 residues. The CDR3 loop is CASSHGPGTAYNEQFF. In DNA form, the CDR3 reads TGCGCCAGCAGCCACGGGCCTGGGACAGCCTACAATGAGCAGTTCTTC.

J is TRBJ1-1 and V is TRBV9, with 7 bases lining up with TRBD1. Germline CDR1 and CDR2: SGDLS and YYNGEE. V lost 3 bases, J lost 5 bases, and 19 bases stayed unmatched. The CDR3 has 18 residues. In nucleotides, the CDR3 is TGTGCCAGCAGCGCACATACCTCGGTCCAGGGGGGTGGGACTGAAGCTTTCTTT. Protein sequence: CASSAHTSVQGGGTEAFF.

The chain recombines TRBV5-5 with TRBJ1-1; tentatively, D is TRBD1 (6 bases). The V and J ends lost 4 bases and 0 bases respectively, with 10 bases between them. Per germline, CDR1 SGHKS and CDR2 YYEKEE (reference sequence). The CDR3 covers 14 residues. DNA of the CDR3: TGTGCCAGCAGCACCGGGACACTGAACACTGAAGCTTTCTTT. This gives the protein CASSTGTLNTEAFF.

The chain combines TRBV30 with TRBJ2-3, with 8 nucleotides matching TRBD1. The length of the CDR3 is 12 residues. Germline CDR1 and CDR2: GTSNPN and SVGIG (reference sequence). Trimming cost V 7 bases and J 4 bases; bases outside gene matches: 4. The DNA for the CDR3 is TGTGCCTTAGGACAGGGAGCAGATACGCAGTATTTT. Its protein is CALGQGADTQYF.

The chain employs TRBV7-9 and TRBJ2-7, with TRBD1 matching 7 bases. This CDR3 comprises 13 residues. Germline V CDR1 and CDR2: SEHNR, FQNEAQ (reference sequence). Trimming removed 3 bases from V and 4 bases from J; junction bases left unmatched: 3. CDR3 sequence reads: CASSLGQLYEQYF. The CDR3 DNA reads as TGTGCCAGCAGCTTGGGACAGCTTTACGAGCAGTACTTC.

This chain uses TRBV6-1 with TRBJ2-7; no clear D gene. The CDR3 consists of 16 residues. CDR1 and CDR2 from the germline V gene are MNHNS and SASEGT. With 4 bases removed from V and 0 bases from J, the gap between germline ends came to 16 bases. For the CDR3, the DNA is TGTGCCAGCAGTGGCGTCGTGTCTCGCCCCTCCTACGAGCAGTACTTC. Amino acids: CASSGVVSRPSYEQYF.

The chain has TRBV19 and TRBJ1-5; 7 nucleotides line up with TRBD1. The CDR3 is 15 residues long. Germline V gene data show CDR1 as LNHDA and CDR2 as SQIVND (reference sequence). With 5 bases clipped from V and 6 bases from J, the junction kept 10 bases outside the gene matches. The CDR3 reads CASSPQRGQGQPQHF. CDR3 nucleotides: TGTGCCAGTAGTCCCCAAAGGGGGCAAGGTCAGCCCCAGCATTTT.